A single sample gave rise to the 16 T cell receptor beta chains below, sequenced in a study of early T cells in non-severe SARS-CoV-2 infection. TCRdb reanalysed the 5' RACE reads using MiXCR and keeps one entry per CDR3 protein. The data hold around 76,000 distinct CDR3 sequences, with roughly 12% observed a single time. Sequenced input: whole blood. All receptors derive from an adult who was a healthcare worker with PCR-confirmed SARS-CoV-2 infection or an uninfected control (not recorded which).

In this sample, this clonotype turned up a few times. V usage is TRBV20-1 and J usage is TRBJ2-1, with D uncertain. In germline, CDR1 is DFQATT, CDR2 SNEGSKA (reference sequence). V lost 1 base to trimming and J lost 3 bases, with 16 bases between them. CDR3 length: 16 amino acids. CDR3 coding DNA: TGCAGTGCTAGAGTATCGGCCGCCGTAATCTACAATGAGCAGTTCTTC. It yields the protein CSARVSAAVIYNEQFF.

The chain combines TRBV7-2 with TRBJ1-5, with a tentative D call TRBD1 (6 bases). Trimming took off 5 bases at V and 7 bases at J, with 9 bases between the two ends. This CDR3 region has 12 residues. CDR1 is SGHTA and CDR2 is FQGNSA in the germline V gene. The DNA for the CDR3 is TGTGCCAGCAGCGGGAGGGGGCAGCCCCAGCATTTT. This encodes CASSGRGQPQHF.

The sample holds one count of this clonotype. CDR3 region: CSVLLPGQTDIYEQYF. The CDR3 DNA follows: TGCAGCGTATTACTCCCCGGACAGACCGATATCTACGAGCAGTACTTC. The rearrangement joins TRBV29-1 to TRBJ2-7, with D perhaps matching TRBD1 (6 bases). The V and J ends lost 6 bases and 3 bases respectively, with 24 bases between them. The CDR3 covers 16 residues. The germline V gene has CDR1 SQVTM and CDR2 ANQGSEA.

Ten or more counts support this clonotype. The V gene is TRBV5-5, the J gene TRBJ1-1; the match to TRBD1 covers 8 bases. Unmatched junction bases numbered 9, after V lost 2 bases and J lost 0 bases. The CDR3 has 17 residues. Germline V CDR1 and CDR2: SGHKS, YYEKEE (reference sequence). The CDR3 region has the DNA TGTGCCAGCAGCTTTTCTAACCCGGGACAGGTGAACACTGAAGCTTTCTTT. The encoded protein is CASSFSNPGQVNTEAFF.

This clonotype was counted at least ten times. This sequence joins TRBV7-2 and TRBJ1-5, with D hard to call. In germline, CDR1 is SGHTA, CDR2 FQGNSA. The CDR3 contains 14 residues. The V and J ends lost 1 base and 6 bases respectively, with 10 bases between them. DNA of the CDR3: TGTGCCAGCAGCTTAGGTCTCAGCCCTCAGCCCCAGCATTTT. The encoded protein is CASSLGLSPQPQHF.

This clonotype was recorded many times. The chain uses TRBV5-1 and TRBJ2-3, with a weak D call TRBD2 (5 bases). There are 13 residues in the CDR3. Trimming removed 3 bases at V and 3 bases at J, with 8 bases between. CDR1 SGHRS and CDR2 YFSETQ come from the germline V gene. CDR3 residues: CASSYRGTDTQYF. The CDR3 DNA follows: TGCGCCAGCAGCTACCGAGGGACAGATACGCAGTATTTT.

This clonotype was seen at least ten times. The rearrangement joins TRBV6-5 to TRBJ2-3; 9 bases line up with TRBD1. The ends lost 6 bases at V and 4 bases at J; junction bases unmatched: 5. Germline CDR1 and CDR2: MNHEY and SVGAGI. The CDR3 has 14 amino acids. This chain's CDR3 is CASRWTGEPDTQYF. For the CDR3, the DNA is TGTGCCAGCAGATGGACAGGGGAACCAGATACGCAGTATTTT.

Only a few counts were recorded for this clonotype. V is TRBV7-6 and J is TRBJ2-5; D not certain. This CDR3 is 12 amino acids long. V was shortened by 8 bases and J by 5 bases, with 12 bases between the two germline ends. Germline CDR1 and CDR2: SGHVS and FNYEAQ. CDR3 sequence reads: CASSGPSETQYF. The CDR3 DNA is TGTGCCAGCTCAGGACCGTCGGAGACCCAGTACTTC. Looking up the rest from reference TRBV7-6 and TRBJ2-5 gives the full variable domain: GAGVSQSPRYKVTKRGQDVALRCDPISGHVSLYWYRQALGQGPEFLTYFNYEAQQDKSGLPNDRFSAERPEGSISTLTIQRTEQRDSAMYRCASSGPSETQYFGPGTRLLVL.

The chain combines TRBV6-6 with TRBJ2-1, with 8 bases aligning to TRBD2. The CDR3 extends over 14 amino acids. After removal of 6 bases from V and 8 bases from J, the junction contained 9 bases not matched to a gene. The germline CDR1 and CDR2 sequences are MNHNY and SVGAGI (reference sequence). The CDR3 DNA is TGTGCCAGCAGCTCCCGGGGGGGCCGGGATGAGCAGTTCTTC. It specifies CASSSRGGRDEQFF.

The chain couples TRBV20-1 to TRBJ2-3; D is possibly TRBD1 or TRBD2 (5 bases each). The CDR3 is 12 amino acids. Germline V gene lookup returns CDR1 DFQATT and CDR2 SNEGSKA (reference sequence). The germline V and J ends were trimmed by 3 bases and 11 bases, with 15 bases remaining between them. The CDR3 spells CSARPHGGRQYF. CDR3 bases: TGCAGTGCTAGGCCCCATGGGGGTAGGCAGTATTTT.

This clonotype was seen a handful of times. The V gene is TRBV10-3, the J gene TRBJ2-7; D may be TRBD2 (6 bases). Per the germline V gene, CDR1 is ENHRY and CDR2 is SYGVKD. V gave up 7 bases and J gave up 4 bases, with 14 bases separating them. CDR3 length: 13 residues. The CDR3 DNA follows: TGTGCCATCATGGGGACGGGAGCGTACGAGCAGTACTTC. It yields the protein CAIMGTGAYEQYF.

Worth noting for this clonotype: A much larger clone differs by one base, so this may be a read error. The chain has TRBV27 and TRBJ1-2, with TRBD1 as a possible D gene (6 bases). The CDR3 length is 14 residues. Germline V gives CDR1 MNHEY, CDR2 SMNVEV (reference sequence). The CDR3 region has the DNA TGTGCCAGCAGTTTAGGGACACCTAACTATGGCCACACCTTC. Translation: CASSLGTPNYGHTF.

The sample holds many counts of this clonotype. V gene TRBV5-6 combines with J gene TRBJ1-6; D not resolved. CDR1 is SGHDT and CDR2 is YYEEEE in the germline V gene. The V and J ends lost 0 bases and 9 bases respectively, with 10 bases between them. The CDR3 is 14 residues long. The CDR3 DNA reads as TGTGCCAGCAGCTTGGGGCAGTCTAGTTCACCCCTCCACTTT. Protein product: CASSLGQSSSPLHF.

Ten or more counts support this clonotype. The J gene is TRBJ2-3, the V gene TRBV10-1; no clear D. The CDR3 is 14 amino acids. CDR1 and CDR2 (germline): WNHNN, SYGVQD (reference sequence). Trimming pared 7 bases from V and 0 bases from J, leaving 11 bases between. The CDR3 here is CASTQDLSTDTQYF. DNA for the CDR3: TGCGCCAGCACCCAGGACCTTAGCACAGATACGCAGTATTTT.

This chain uses TRBV20-1 with TRBJ2-3; TRBD1 is a possible D gene (7 bases). The V gene's germline CDR1 is DFQATT and CDR2 SNEGSKA (reference sequence). CDR3 length equals 15 residues. Deletions cut 6 bases from V and 2 bases from J, with 18 bases between. The CDR3 is CSAGGPGQTTDTQYF. CDR3 coding DNA: TGCAGTGCCGGGGGCCCGGGACAGACCACAGATACGCAGTATTTT.

The chain has TRBV4-1 and TRBJ1-1, with D maybe TRBD1 (5 bases). Germline CDR1 is MGHRA and CDR2 is YSYEKL. CDR3 length: 16 amino acids. V lost 3 bases and J 5 bases, leaving 19 bases between the germline ends. The CDR3 coding sequence is TGCGCCAGCAGCCAGCGGCAGGGCTGGGGTGTGACTGAAGCTTTCTTT. Its protein is CASSQRQGWGVTEAFF.